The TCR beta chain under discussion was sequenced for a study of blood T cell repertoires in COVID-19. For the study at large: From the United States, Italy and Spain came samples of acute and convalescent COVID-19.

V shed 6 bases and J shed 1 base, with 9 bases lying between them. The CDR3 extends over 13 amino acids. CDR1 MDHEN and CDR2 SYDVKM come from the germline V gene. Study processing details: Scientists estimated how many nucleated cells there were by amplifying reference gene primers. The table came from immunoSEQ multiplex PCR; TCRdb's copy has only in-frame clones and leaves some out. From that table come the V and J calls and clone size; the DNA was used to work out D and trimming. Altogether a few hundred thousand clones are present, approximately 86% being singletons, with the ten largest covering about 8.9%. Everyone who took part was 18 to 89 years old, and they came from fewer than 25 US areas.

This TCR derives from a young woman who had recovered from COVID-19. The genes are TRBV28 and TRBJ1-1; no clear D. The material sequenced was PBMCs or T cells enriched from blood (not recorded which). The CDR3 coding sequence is TGTGCCAGCAGCCCGGACTGGAACACTGAAGCTTTCTTT. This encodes CASSPDWNTEAFF. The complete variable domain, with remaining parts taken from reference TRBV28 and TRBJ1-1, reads DVKVTQSSRYLVKRTGEKVFLECVQDMDHENMFWYRQDPGLGLRLIYFSYDVKMKEKGDIPEGYSVSREKKERFSLILESASTNQTSMYLCASSPDWNTEAFFGQGTRLTVV.